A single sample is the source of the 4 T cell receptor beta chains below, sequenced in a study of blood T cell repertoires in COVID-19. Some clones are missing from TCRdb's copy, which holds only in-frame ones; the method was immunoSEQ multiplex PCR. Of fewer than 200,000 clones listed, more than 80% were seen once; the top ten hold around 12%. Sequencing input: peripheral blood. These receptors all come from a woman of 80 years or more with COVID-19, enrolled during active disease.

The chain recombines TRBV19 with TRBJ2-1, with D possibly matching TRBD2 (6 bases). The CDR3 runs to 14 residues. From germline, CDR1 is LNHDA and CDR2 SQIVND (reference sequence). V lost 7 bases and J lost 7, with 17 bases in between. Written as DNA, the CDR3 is TGTGCCAGTACTGCGGCAGCGGGCAAGAATGAGCAGTTCTTC. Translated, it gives CASTAAAGKNEQFF.

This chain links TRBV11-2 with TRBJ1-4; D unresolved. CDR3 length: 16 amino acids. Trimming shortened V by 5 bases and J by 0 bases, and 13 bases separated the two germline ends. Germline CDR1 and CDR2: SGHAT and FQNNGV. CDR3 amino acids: CASSHSSQATNEKLFF. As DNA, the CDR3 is TGTGCCAGCAGCCACTCTAGCCAGGCAACTAATGAAAAACTGTTTTTT.

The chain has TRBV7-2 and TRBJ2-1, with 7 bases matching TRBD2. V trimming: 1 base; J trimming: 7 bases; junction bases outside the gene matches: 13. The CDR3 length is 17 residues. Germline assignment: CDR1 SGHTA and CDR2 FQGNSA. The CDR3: CASSLESLLAGFNEQFF. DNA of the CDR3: TGTGCCAGCAGCTTAGAATCCCTATTAGCGGGCTTTAATGAGCAGTTCTTC.

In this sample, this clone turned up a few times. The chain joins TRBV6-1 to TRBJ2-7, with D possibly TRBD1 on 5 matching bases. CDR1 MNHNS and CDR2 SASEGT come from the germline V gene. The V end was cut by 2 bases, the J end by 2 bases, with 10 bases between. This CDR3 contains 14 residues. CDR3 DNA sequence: TGTGCCAGCAGTGAACTCAGGGTCCCCTACGAGCAGTACTTC. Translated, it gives CASSELRVPYEQYF.